This T cell receptor beta chain emerged from a study of T cell repertoires in cytomegalovirus infection. TCRdb passed the reads through MiXCR, listing each CDR3 protein once. The sample yields 200,000 to 300,000 distinct CDR3 sequences, around an eighth seen once. The sequence derives from a human donor in good health (CMV status not recorded). Some clones in this sample may be carry-over from other donors' samples. The sequenced sample consisted of PBMCs.

The CDR3 is CASSKGTRDLLLFNTEAFF. The CDR3 DNA reads TGTGCCAGCAGTAAGGGAACCAGGGACCTACTTCTCTTTAACACTGAAGCTTTCTTT. The chain combines TRBV28 with TRBJ1-1; possibly TRBD1 for D (5 bases). The CDR3 contains 19 residues. The germline V gene encodes CDR1 MDHEN and CDR2 SYDVKM. Trimming took 5 bases from V and 2 from J, leaving 27 bases between them. Full variable domain (outside the CDR3, taken from reference TRBV28 and TRBJ1-1): DVKVTQSSRYLVKRTGEKVFLECVQDMDHENMFWYRQDPGLGLRLIYFSYDVKMKEKGDIPEGYSVSREKKERFSLILESASTNQTSMYLCASSKGTRDLLLFNTEAFFGQGTRLTVV.